The TCR beta chain under discussion was sequenced for a study of response to subunit inactivated influenza vaccine. Study results and limitations: Authors suggested few new T cells are recruited by each seasonal influenza vaccination.

This CDR3 is 15 amino acids long. V dropped 6 bases and J dropped 5; count of bases not matched to a gene: 7. TCRdb re-derived calls from the RT-PCR reads in MiXCR, one entry per CDR3 protein. Of about 240,000 distinct CDR3 sequences in the sample, 12% were seen once. Of note for this clonotype: Its matching antigen is unknown.

The sequencing used non-naive T cells sorted from PBMCs, collected less than 15 days before vaccination. The origin of this receptor is a man aged 45-60 years who received an inactivated influenza vaccine. V usage is TRBV12-3 or TRBV12-4 and J usage is TRBJ1-6, with 7 bases fitting TRBD1. DNA for the CDR3: TGTGCCAGCAGGCCACAGGGGACTAATAATTCACCCCTCCACTTT. Protein: CASRPQGTNNSPLHF.